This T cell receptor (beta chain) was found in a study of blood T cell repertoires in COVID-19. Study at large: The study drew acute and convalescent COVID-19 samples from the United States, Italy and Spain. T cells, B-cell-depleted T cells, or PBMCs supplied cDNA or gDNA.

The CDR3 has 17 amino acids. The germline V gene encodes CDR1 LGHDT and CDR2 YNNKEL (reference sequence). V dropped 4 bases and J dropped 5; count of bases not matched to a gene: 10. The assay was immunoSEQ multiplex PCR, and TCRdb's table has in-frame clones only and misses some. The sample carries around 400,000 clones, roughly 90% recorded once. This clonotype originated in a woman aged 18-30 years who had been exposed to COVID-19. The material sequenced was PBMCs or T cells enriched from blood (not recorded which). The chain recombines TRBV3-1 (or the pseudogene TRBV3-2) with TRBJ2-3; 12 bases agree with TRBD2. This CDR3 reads CASSRPRLAGVQDTQYF. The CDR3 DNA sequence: TGTGCCAGCAGCCGTCCCCGACTAGCGGGAGTTCAAGATACGCAGTATTTT.